This TCR beta chain was sequenced during a study of human T cells and chemical hapten exposure. Whole-study context: TCR yields per sample varied, mainly owing to small pooled library volume differences. General study results and limits: DPC sensitization produced no change in TCRs with frequency above 1 in 1000. Large CDR3 similarity clusters arose significantly more often from expanded TCRs than from controls.

Time point of the sample: patch test 2, 6 weeks after DPC sensitization. Stated treatment: therapeutic diphenylcyclopropenone sensitization with weekly scalp DPC. Turning to this clonotype: Its antigen remains unidentified.

Each cDNA molecule in the library carried unique molecular identifiers. TCRdb reprocessed the RACE reads via MiXCR and lists one record per CDR3 protein. The top ten hold under 1.5% of the sample, which has about 82,000 distinct CDR3 sequences, about 6.6% seen once. The CDR3 has 14 residues. Trimming stripped 3 bases from V and 7 bases from J, with 13 bases between. In germline, CDR1 is MNHEY, CDR2 SVGAGI. V usage is TRBV6-5 and J usage is TRBJ1-5; D is unresolved. This TCR was sampled from a woman in her twenties or thirties with alopecia areata. Some clones in this sample may be carry-over from other donors' samples. This material consisted of whole blood, taken in connection with sensitization to the hapten diphenylcyclopropenone (DPC). CDR3 coding DNA: TGTGCCAGCAGTTATACGGGCGCGGGGCAGCCCCAGCATTTT. It codes for CASSYTGAGQPQHF.